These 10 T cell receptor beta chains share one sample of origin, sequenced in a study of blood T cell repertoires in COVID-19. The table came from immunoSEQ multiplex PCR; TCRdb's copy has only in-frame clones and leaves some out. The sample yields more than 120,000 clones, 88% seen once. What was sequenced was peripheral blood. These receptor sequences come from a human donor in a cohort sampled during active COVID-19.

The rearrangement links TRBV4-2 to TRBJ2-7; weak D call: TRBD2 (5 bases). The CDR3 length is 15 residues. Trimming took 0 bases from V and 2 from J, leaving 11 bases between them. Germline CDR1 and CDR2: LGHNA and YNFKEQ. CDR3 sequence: CASSQEGSLPYEQYF. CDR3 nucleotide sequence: TGTGCCAGCAGCCAAGAGGGGAGCTTACCCTACGAGCAGTACTTC.

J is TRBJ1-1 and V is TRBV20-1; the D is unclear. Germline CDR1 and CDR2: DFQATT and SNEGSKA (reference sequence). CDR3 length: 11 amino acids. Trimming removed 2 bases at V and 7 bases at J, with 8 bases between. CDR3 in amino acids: CSARIRSEAFF. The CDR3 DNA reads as TGCAGTGCTAGAATCCGGAGTGAAGCTTTCTTT.

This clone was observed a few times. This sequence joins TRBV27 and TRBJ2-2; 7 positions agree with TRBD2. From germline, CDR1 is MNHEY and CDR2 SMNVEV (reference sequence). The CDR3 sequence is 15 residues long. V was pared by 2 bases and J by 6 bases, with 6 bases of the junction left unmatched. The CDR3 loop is CASSLTAGVPGELFF. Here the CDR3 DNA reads TGTGCCAGCAGTTTAACGGCGGGGGTTCCCGGGGAGCTGTTTTTT.

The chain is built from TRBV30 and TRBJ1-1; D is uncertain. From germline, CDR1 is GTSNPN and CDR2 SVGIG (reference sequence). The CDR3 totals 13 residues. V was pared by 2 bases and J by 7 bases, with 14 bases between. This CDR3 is CAWSPGLSIEAFF. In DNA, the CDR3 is TGTGCCTGGAGTCCTGGACTGTCCATTGAAGCTTTCTTT.

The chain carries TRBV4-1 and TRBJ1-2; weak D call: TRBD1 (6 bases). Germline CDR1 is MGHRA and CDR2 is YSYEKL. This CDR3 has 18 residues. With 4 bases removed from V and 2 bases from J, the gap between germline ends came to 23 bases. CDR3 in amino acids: CASSLDSRPRKENYGYTF. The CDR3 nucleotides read TGCGCCAGCAGCCTGGACAGCCGACCAAGGAAAGAAAACTATGGCTACACCTTC.

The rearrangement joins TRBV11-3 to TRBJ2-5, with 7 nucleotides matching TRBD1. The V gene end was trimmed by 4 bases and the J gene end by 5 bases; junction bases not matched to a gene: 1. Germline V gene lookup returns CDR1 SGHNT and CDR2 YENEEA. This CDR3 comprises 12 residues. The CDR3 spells CASSSDRETQYF. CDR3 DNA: TGTGCCAGCAGCTCGGACAGGGAGACCCAGTACTTC.

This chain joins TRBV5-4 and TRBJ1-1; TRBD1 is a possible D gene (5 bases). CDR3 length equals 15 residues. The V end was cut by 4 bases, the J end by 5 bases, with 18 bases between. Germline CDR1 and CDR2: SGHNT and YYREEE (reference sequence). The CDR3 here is CASSKPDGSGTEAFF. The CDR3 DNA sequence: TGTGCCAGCAGCAAACCGGACGGCTCAGGGACTGAAGCTTTCTTT.

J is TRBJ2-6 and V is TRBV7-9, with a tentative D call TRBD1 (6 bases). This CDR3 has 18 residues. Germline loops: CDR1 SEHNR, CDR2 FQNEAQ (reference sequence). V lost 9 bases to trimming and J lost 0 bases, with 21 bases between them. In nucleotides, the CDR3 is TGTGCCAGTCTAGGGGGACGGAGAAACTTCTCTGGGGCCAACGTCCTGACTTTC. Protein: CASLGGRRNFSGANVLTF. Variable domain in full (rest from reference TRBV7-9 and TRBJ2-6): DTGVSQNPRHKITKRGQNVTFRCDPISEHNRLYWYRQTLGQGPEFLTYFQNEAQLEKSRLLSDRFSAERPKGSFSTLEIQRTEQGDSAMYLCASLGGRRNFSGANVLTFGAGSRLTVL.

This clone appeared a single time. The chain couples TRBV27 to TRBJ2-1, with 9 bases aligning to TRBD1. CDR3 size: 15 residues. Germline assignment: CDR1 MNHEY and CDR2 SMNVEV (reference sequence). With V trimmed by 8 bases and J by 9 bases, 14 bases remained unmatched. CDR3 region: CASRKYMGQGGEQFF. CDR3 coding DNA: TGTGCCAGCCGTAAATATATGGGACAGGGTGGTGAGCAGTTCTTC.

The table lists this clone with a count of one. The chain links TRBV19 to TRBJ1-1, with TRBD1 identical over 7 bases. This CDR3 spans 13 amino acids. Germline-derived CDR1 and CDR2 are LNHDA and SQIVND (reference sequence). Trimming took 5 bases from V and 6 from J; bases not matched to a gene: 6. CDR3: CASSPITGAEAFF. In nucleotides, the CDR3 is TGTGCCAGTAGTCCAATTACAGGGGCTGAAGCTTTCTTT.